Each of the 10 T cell receptor beta chains below was sequenced from the same sample in a study of blood T cells in healthy people across ages. Together with a sample-barcoded 5' primer, a J-beta primer mix was included in a second PCR lasting about 7 to 11 cycles. TCRdb re-called the 5' RACE reads with MiXCR, one entry per CDR3 protein. Of more than 550,000 distinct CDR3 sequences in the sample, approximately 21% are singletons; the top ten hold around 21%. Sample: blood. The receptors were sampled from a man aged 65-85 years in good health.

This clonotype has a handful of counts. This chain uses TRBV7-9 with TRBJ1-6; D is possibly TRBD1 (5 bases). Germline V gene lookup returns CDR1 SEHNR and CDR2 FQNEAQ (reference sequence). This CDR3 spans 15 amino acids. Trimming took off 5 bases at V and 7 bases at J, with 15 bases between the two ends. The CDR3 DNA reads TGTGCCAGCAGCGCAAACCTGGGGCGGAATTCACCCCTCCACTTT. Translated: CASSANLGRNSPLHF.

This clonotype has only a few counts. The V gene is TRBV7-2, the J gene TRBJ2-7, with 7 nucleotides matching TRBD2. CDR3 size: 12 residues. Germline-derived CDR1 and CDR2 are SGHTA and FQGNSA. After removal of 4 bases from V and 7 bases from J, the junction contained 4 bases not matched to a gene. This CDR3 reads CASSSWGGEQYF. The CDR3 DNA follows: TGTGCCAGCAGCTCCTGGGGAGGGGAGCAGTACTTC.

V gene TRBV5-1 combines with J gene TRBJ2-5; 10 positions agree with TRBD1. The ends lost 2 bases at V and 1 base at J; junction bases unmatched: 2. The germline gives CDR1 SGHRS, CDR2 YFSETQ. The length of the CDR3 is 15 residues. CDR3 DNA sequence: TGCGCCAGCAGCTTTGGGGACAGGGGCCAAGAGACCCAGTACTTC. Protein: CASSFGDRGQETQYF.

The chain employs TRBV20-1 and TRBJ2-6; D remains ambiguous. CDR1 is DFQATT, CDR2 SNEGSKA, per germline (reference sequence). The CDR3 sequence is 14 residues long. V lost 0 bases and J lost 8, with 11 bases in between. CDR3 residues: CSARDVLTTNVLTF. The CDR3 bases are TGCAGTGCTAGAGATGTACTTACGACCAACGTCCTGACTTTC.

This sequence joins TRBV20-1 and TRBJ1-4; D is unresolved. Germline V gives CDR1 DFQATT, CDR2 SNEGSKA (reference sequence). This CDR3 contains 14 residues. V was pared by 3 bases and J by 0 bases, with 8 bases between. In nucleotides, the CDR3 is TGCAGTGCTAGGGACCGATCAACTAATGAAAAACTGTTTTTT. Its translation is CSARDRSTNEKLFF.

The chain couples TRBV29-1 to TRBJ2-5; no reliable D call. With the DNA end fitting TRBJ2-7 better, the J assignment may be wrong. The CDR3 extends over 12 amino acids. The V gene's germline CDR1 is SQVTM and CDR2 ANQGSEA. This CDR3 is CSIDISGYEQYF. The CDR3, as DNA: TGCAGCATAGACATATCAGGCTACGAGCAGTACTTC.

The gene calls are TRBV9 and TRBJ1-1; a possible D gene is TRBD1 (5 bases). The CDR3 loop spans 16 amino acids. Germline loops: CDR1 SGDLS, CDR2 YYNGEE. Trimming cost V 0 bases and J 1 base, with 13 bases left between them. The CDR3: CASSVEMGRGNTEAFF. The CDR3 nucleotides read TGTGCCAGCAGCGTAGAGATGGGGCGGGGGAACACTGAAGCTTTCTTT.

Concerning this clonotype: The junction and the germline gene differ at one end; a read error may be behind it. V and J are TRBV6-4 and TRBJ1-4; D is undetermined. Per the germline V gene, CDR1 is MRHNA and CDR2 is SNTAGT. The CDR3 extends over 15 amino acids. CDR3 coding DNA: TGTACCAGCAGTGACTCCCGACCAACTAATGAAAAACTGTTTTTT. Its protein is CTSSDSRPTNEKLFF.

The chain carries TRBV20-1 and TRBJ1-5, with D maybe TRBD1 (5 bases). The CDR3 contains 15 residues. Germline CDR1 reads DFQATT; CDR2 reads SNEGSKA (reference sequence). The V and J ends lost 0 bases and 8 bases respectively, with 17 bases between them. The DNA of the CDR3 is TGCAGTGCTAGAGATTTCCAGGGTCGGGGTGAGCCCCAGCATTTT. Protein: CSARDFQGRGEPQHF.

This clonotype was seen more than once but under ten times. This chain joins TRBV5-1 and TRBJ2-7; tentatively, D is TRBD1 or TRBD2 (5 bases each). This CDR3 spans 13 amino acids. With 5 bases removed from V and 2 bases from J, the gap between germline ends came to 11 bases. The V gene's germline CDR1 is SGHRS and CDR2 YFSETQ. The CDR3 sequence: CASSQRDAYEQYF. CDR3 DNA sequence: TGCGCCAGCAGTCAACGGGACGCCTACGAGCAGTACTTC.